These T cell receptor beta chains were read from a single sample in a study of graft-versus-host responses after intestinal transplantation. Sequencing used immunoSEQ multiplex PCR; TCRdb keeps in-frame clones, though not all of them. The table records around 2,000 clones, 25% to 35% of them present only once. This sample comprised alloreactive CD8+ T cells from a mixed lymphocyte reaction culture, obtained before transplantation. The receptors stem from a human patient who was an organ donor for intestinal transplantation. Each CDR3 is given with its conserved first and last residue. Each record gives: V gene, J gene, clone size, D gene, CDR3 DNA, CDR3 protein. A D gene is named only where the DNA matches it firmly. Clone size is shown for a subset of rows, as once, few, many or a class of expanded clone.

TRBV7-3,TRBJ2-3,.,TRBD2,TGTGCCAGCAGCCTATCCCCGGCGGGGGGGCTTGGAGATACGCAGTATTTT,CASSLSPAGGLGDTQYF
TRBV5-5,TRBJ1-6,few,TRBD1,TGTGCCAGCAGCTTTTTCACCGGGACAGGGAATTCACCCCTCCACTTT,CASSFFTGTGNSPLHF
TRBV9,TRBJ2-5,.,TRBD2,TGTGCCAGCAGCGTGGGCCGGGACTACCGGCCTCAAGAGACCCAGTACTTC,CASSVGRDYRPQETQYF
TRBV19,TRBJ2-7,.,.,TGTGCCAGTAAACCTAGTGATCGCGGGGCCTACGAGCAGTACTTC,CASKPSDRGAYEQYF
TRBV1,TRBJ2-6,.,.,TGCACCAGCAGAACCGGGGGTTTGTGCACAAGTCGGGCCAACGTCCTGACTTTC,CTSRTGGLCTSRANVLTF
TRBV5-1,TRBJ2-7,.,.,TGCGCCAGCAGCCCGAGGGTTATGTCCTACGAGCAGTACTTC,CASSPRVMSYEQYF
TRBV7-3,TRBJ2-3,.,.,TGTGCCAGCAGCTTAGACCGACACGGCACAGATACGCAGTATTTT,CASSLDRHGTDTQYF
TRBV4-1,TRBJ2-7,.,TRBD2,TGCGCCAGCAGCCAAGATAATGGCGGGGGTTACGAGCAGTACTTC,CASSQDNGGGYEQYF
TRBV10-3,TRBJ2-1,.,.,TGTGCCATCAGTGCAGGGAACTACAATGAGCAGTTCTTC,CAISAGNYNEQFF
TRBV4-3,TRBJ1-1,few,.,TGCGCCAGCCAGTTCGGGGTGGGCACTGAAGCTTTCTTT,CASQFGVGTEAFF
TRBV9,TRBJ2-5,.,TRBD2,TGTGCCAGCAGCGTAGCGCGGGGGGACCAAGAGACCCAGTACTTC,CASSVARGDQETQYF
TRBV5-7,TRBJ2-7,.,TRBD1,TGTGCCAGCAGCCCAGGACAGGCGTCCTTCTACGAGCAGTACTTC,CASSPGQASFYEQYF
TRBV7-9,TRBJ1-6,large,TRBD1,TGTGCCAGCAGCGGGACAGGGTCCTATAATTCACCCCTCCACTTT,CASSGTGSYNSPLHF
TRBV5-4,TRBJ1-2,few,.,TGTGCCAGCAGCGTTTGGAATGCTGGAGGATTAAATGGCTACACCTTC,CASSVWNAGGLNGYTF
TRBV6-1,TRBJ2-3,few,TRBD2,TGTGCCAGCAGTGCCCGGGACTACCTGTCCGTAGATACGCAGTATTTT,CASSARDYLSVDTQYF
TRBV12-5,TRBJ1-5,.,.,TGTGCTAGTGGCCCGCGGGGGAATGACAATCAGCCCCAGCATTTT,CASGPRGNDNQPQHF
TRBV29-1,TRBJ2-5,.,.,TGCAGCGTTGGACCTGGTGGGGGGTACCAAGAGACCCAGTACTTC,CSVGPGGGYQETQYF
TRBV5-5,TRBJ1-1,.,.,TGTGCCAGCCAGCTCGACATGAACACTGAAGCTTTCTTT,CASQLDMNTEAFF
TRBV5-4,TRBJ2-7,few,TRBD2,TGTGCCAGCAGCTTGTCCGGGGGGTCCTACGAGCAGTACTTC,CASSLSGGSYEQYF
TRBV10-3,TRBJ1-2,.,TRBD1,TGTGCCATCAGTGGGACAGGGTCCAGCTATGGCTACACCTTC,CAISGTGSSYGYTF
TRBV20-1,TRBJ1-1,.,.,TGCAGTGCTCACGCAGATGAAGCTTTCTTT,CSAHADEAFF
TRBV9,TRBJ2-7,few,TRBD1,TGTGCCAGCAGCGCCGGGACAGAGTACGAGCAGTACTTC,CASSAGTEYEQYF
TRBV25-1,TRBJ2-3,.,TRBD2,TGTGCCAGCGGGGACTATCCAGAAAGCACAGATACGCAGTATTTT,CASGDYPESTDTQYF
TRBV4-1,TRBJ1-2,few,TRBD1,TGCGCCAGCAGCCATGCACCCCGGGACAGGGGAAAAAGGGGCTACACCTTC,CASSHAPRDRGKRGYTF
TRBV27,TRBJ2-7,few,TRBD2,TGTGTCTCAGAGGCTAGCGGGCTCGAGCAGTACTTC,CVSEASGLEQYF
TRBV5-1,TRBJ1-1,medium-sized,TRBD1,TGCGCCAGCAGCCTCAGGGGGCGCACTGAAGCTTTCTTT,CASSLRGRTEAFF
TRBV5-3,TRBJ2-5,.,TRBD2,TGTGCCAGAAGCCCCGGCAGGCTGGTAGCGGGGGGTGCGCTGGAGGAGACCCAGTACTTC,CARSPGRLVAGGALEETQYF
TRBV10-3,TRBJ2-3,medium-sized,TRBD1,TGTGCCATCAGTGACCGGGGACAGGGGACAGATACGCAGTATTTT,CAISDRGQGTDTQYF
TRBV4-1,TRBJ2-5,.,.,TGCGCCAGCAGCCAAGTCGGGGTAGAGACCCAGTACTTC,CASSQVGVETQYF
TRBV4-1,TRBJ1-2,large,.,TGCGCCAGCAGCCAGATAACCGGCTATGGCTACACCTTC,CASSQITGYGYTF
TRBV5-4,TRBJ2-7,few,.,TGTGCCAGCAGCTTTACCGACACCGCCTACGAGCAGTACTTC,CASSFTDTAYEQYF
TRBV10-3,TRBJ2-4,medium-sized,TRBD2,TGTGCCATCAGTGAGTCGGGCGGGGGGAGGTACATTCAGTACTTC,CAISESGGGRYIQYF
TRBV27,TRBJ2-1,few,TRBD2,TGTGCCAGCAGTTTCCTTCCCGGGGGGGCCGGAGATGAGCAGTTCTTC,CASSFLPGGAGDEQFF
TRBV4-3,TRBJ2-5,few,TRBD1,TGCGCCAGCAGCCCGGGGACAGCGACATGGGAGACCCAGTACTTC,CASSPGTATWETQYF
TRBV27,TRBJ1-2,.,.,TGTGCCAGCAGTCTCAGACAGAACTATGGCTACACCTTC,CASSLRQNYGYTF
TRBV7-6,TRBJ2-3,few,TRBD1,TGTGCCAGCAGCCAGGGGACAGGGGGGACAGATACGCAGTATTTT,CASSQGTGGTDTQYF
TRBV2,TRBJ2-7,few,TRBD2,TGTGCCTTAGACGGGACTAGCGGGGGCTACGAGCAGTACTTC,CALDGTSGGYEQYF
TRBV28,TRBJ1-2,.,TRBD1,TGTGCCAGCGCGGGACAGAGCTATGGCTACACCTTC,CASAGQSYGYTF
TRBV19,TRBJ1-2,medium-sized,.,TGTGCCAGTAGTATAGGAGGGAGTAACTATGGCTACACCTTC,CASSIGGSNYGYTF
TRBV27,TRBJ1-2,.,.,TGTGCCAGCAGTTACAGGGCACACTATGGCTACACCTTC,CASSYRAHYGYTF
TRBV7-6,TRBJ1-2,medium-sized,.,TGTGCCAGCAGCCAATTGACAGAGAACTATGGCTACACCTTC,CASSQLTENYGYTF
TRBV7-9,TRBJ1-2,large,.,TGTGCCAGCAGCGCCACAAGGGACTTCTATGGCTACACCTTC,CASSATRDFYGYTF